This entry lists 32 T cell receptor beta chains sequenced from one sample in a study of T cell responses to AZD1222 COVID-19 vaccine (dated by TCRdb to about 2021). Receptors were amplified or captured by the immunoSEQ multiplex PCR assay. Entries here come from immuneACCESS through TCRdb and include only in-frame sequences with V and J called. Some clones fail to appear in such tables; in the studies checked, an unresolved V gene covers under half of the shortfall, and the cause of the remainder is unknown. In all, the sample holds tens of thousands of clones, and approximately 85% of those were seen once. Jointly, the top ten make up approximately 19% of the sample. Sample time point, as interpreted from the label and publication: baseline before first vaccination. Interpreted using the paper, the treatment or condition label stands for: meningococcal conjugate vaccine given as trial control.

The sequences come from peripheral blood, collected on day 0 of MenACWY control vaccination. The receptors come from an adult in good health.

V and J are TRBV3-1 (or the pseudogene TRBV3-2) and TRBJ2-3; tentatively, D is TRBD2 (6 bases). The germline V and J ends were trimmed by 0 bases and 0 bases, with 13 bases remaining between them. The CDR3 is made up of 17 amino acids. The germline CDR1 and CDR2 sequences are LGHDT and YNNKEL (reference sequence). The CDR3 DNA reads TGTGCCAGCAGCCAAGATCTCTCGGGAGCTAGCACAGATACGCAGTATTTT. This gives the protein CASSQDLSGASTDTQYF.

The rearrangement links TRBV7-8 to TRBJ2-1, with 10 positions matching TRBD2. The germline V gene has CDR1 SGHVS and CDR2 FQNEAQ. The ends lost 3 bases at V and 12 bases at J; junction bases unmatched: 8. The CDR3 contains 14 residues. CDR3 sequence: CASSLGASGGPQFF. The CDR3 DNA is TGTGCCAGCAGCTTGGGGGCTAGCGGGGGTCCGCAGTTCTTC.

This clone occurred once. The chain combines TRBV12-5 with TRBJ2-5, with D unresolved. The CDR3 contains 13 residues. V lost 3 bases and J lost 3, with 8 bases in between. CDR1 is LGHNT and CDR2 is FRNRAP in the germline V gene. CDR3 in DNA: TGTGCTAGTGGTTTTGGTAGGGAAGAGACCCAGTACTTC. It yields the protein CASGFGREETQYF. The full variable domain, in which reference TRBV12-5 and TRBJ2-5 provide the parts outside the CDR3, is DARVTQTPRHKVTEMGQEVTMRCQPILGHNTVFWYRQTMMQGLELLAYFRNRAPLDDSGMPKDRFSAEMPDATLATLKIQPSEPRDSAVYFCASGFGREETQYFGPGTRLLVL.

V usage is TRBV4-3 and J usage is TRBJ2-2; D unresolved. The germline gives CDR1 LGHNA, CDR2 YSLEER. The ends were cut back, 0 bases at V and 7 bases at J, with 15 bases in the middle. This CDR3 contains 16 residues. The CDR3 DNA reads TGCGCCAGCAGCCAAGATCCCTCGCTACCTGGCGGGGAGCTGTTTTTT. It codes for CASSQDPSLPGGELFF.

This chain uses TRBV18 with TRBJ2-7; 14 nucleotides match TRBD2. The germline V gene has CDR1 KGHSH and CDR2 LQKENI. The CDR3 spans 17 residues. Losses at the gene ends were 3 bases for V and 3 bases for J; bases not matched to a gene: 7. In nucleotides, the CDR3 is TGTGCCAGCTCACCGGGACTAGCGGGAGAGGGCGGCTACGAGCAGTACTTC. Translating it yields CASSPGLAGEGGYEQYF. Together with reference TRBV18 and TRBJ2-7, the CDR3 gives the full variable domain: NAGVMQNPRHLVRRRGQEARLRCSPMKGHSHVYWYRQLPEEGLKFMVYLQKENIIDESGMPKERFSAEFPKEGPSILRIQQVVRGDSAAYFCASSPGLAGEGGYEQYFGPGTRLTVT.

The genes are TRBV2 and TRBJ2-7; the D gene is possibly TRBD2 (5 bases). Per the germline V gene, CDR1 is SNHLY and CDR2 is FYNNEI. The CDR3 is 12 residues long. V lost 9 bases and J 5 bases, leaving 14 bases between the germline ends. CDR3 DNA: TGTGCCAGGTCGGGGTTGAGGGACGAGCAGTACTTC. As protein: CARSGLRDEQYF.

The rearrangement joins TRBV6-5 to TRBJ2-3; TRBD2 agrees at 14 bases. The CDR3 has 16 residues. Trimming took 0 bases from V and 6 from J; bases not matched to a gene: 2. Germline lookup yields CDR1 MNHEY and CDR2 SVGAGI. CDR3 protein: CASSYSGLAGADTQYF. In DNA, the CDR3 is TGTGCCAGCAGTTACTCGGGACTAGCGGGAGCGGATACGCAGTATTTT.

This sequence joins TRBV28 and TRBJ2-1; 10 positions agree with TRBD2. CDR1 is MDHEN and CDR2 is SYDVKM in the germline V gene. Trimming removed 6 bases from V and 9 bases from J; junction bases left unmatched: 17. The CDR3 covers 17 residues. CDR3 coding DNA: TGTGCCAGCAGCCTCCGGCCAGGTAGCGGGAGGAAGGGTGAGCAGTTCTTC. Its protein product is CASSLRPGSGRKGEQFF.

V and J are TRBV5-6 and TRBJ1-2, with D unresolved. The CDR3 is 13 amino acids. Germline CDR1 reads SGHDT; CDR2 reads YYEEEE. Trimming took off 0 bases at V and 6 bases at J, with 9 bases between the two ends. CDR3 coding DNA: TGTGCCAGCAGCTTGGGTACCCGGGATGGCTACACCTTC. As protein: CASSLGTRDGYTF.

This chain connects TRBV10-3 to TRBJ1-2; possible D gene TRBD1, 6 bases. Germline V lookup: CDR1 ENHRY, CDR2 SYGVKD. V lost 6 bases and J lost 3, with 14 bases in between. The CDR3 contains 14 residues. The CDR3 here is CAIRKGGNDYGYTF. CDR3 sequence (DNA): TGTGCCATCAGGAAAGGGGGGAATGACTATGGCTACACCTTC.

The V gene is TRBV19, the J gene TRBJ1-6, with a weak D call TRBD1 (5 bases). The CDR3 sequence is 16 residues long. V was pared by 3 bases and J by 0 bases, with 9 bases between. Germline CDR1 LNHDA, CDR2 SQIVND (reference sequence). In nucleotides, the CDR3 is TGTGCCAGTAGTATGCAGGGAAGCTCCTATAATTCACCCCTCCACTTT. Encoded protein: CASSMQGSSYNSPLHF.

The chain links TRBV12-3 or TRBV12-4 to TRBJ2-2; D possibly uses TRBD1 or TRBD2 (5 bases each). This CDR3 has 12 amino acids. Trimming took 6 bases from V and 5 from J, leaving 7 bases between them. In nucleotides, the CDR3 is TGTGCCAGCAGAGAGGGGACCGGGGAGCTGTTTTTT. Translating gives CASREGTGELFF.

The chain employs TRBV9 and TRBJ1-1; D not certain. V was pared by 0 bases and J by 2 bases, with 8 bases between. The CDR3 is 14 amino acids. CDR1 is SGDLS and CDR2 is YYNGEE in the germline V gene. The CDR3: CASSVGGINTEAFF. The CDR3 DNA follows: TGTGCCAGCAGCGTAGGGGGTATCAACACTGAAGCTTTCTTT.

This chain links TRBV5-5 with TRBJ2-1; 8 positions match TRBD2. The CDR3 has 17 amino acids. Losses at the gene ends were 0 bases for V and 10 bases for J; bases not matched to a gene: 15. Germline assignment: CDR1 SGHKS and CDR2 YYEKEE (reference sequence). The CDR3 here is CASSLGRSGGLEKEQFF. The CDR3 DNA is TGTGCCAGCAGCTTGGGCCGGTCGGGAGGGCTAGAGAAAGAGCAGTTCTTC.

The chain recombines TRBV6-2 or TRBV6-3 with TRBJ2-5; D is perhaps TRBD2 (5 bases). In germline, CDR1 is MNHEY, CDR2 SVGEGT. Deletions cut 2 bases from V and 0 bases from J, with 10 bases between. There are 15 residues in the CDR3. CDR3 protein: CASSYEGSDQETQYF. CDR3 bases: TGTGCCAGCAGTTACGAGGGCAGCGACCAAGAGACCCAGTACTTC.

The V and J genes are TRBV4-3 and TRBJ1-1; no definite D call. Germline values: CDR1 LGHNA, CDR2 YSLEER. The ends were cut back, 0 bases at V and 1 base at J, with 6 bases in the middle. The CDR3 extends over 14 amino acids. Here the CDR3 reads CASSQDHGNTEAFF. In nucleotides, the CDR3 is TGCGCCAGCAGCCAAGATCACGGGAACACTGAAGCTTTCTTT.

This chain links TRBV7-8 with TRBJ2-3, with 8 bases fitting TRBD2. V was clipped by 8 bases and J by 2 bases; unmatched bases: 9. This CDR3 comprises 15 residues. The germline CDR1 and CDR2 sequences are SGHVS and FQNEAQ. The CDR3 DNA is TGTGCCAGCTCCGTCGGACTAGCCCCCACAGATACGCAGTATTTT. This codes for CASSVGLAPTDTQYF.

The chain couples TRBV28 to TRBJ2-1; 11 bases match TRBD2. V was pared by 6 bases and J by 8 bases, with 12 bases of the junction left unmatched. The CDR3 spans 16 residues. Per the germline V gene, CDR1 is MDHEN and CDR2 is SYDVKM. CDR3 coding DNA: TGTGCCAGCAGCTTGGAACTAGCGGGAGTAGGCGATGAGCAGTTCTTC. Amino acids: CASSLELAGVGDEQFF.

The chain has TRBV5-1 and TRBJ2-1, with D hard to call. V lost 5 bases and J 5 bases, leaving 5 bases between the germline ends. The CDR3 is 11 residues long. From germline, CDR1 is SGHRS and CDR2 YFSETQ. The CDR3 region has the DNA TGCGCCAGCAGGATTAACAATGAGCAGTTCTTC. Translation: CASRINNEQFF.

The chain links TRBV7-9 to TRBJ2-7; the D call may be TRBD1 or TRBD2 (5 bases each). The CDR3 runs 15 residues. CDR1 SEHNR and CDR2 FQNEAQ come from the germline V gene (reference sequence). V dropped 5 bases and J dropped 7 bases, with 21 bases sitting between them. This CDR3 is CASSPGTLLGEEQYF. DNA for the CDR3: TGTGCCAGCAGCCCCGGGACCCTGTTGGGGGAAGAGCAGTACTTC. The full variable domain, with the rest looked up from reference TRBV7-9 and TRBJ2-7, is DTGVSQNPRHKITKRGQNVTFRCDPISEHNRLYWYRQTLGQGPEFLTYFQNEAQLEKSRLLSDRFSAERPKGSFSTLEIQRTEQGDSAMYLCASSPGTLLGEEQYFGPGTRLTVT.

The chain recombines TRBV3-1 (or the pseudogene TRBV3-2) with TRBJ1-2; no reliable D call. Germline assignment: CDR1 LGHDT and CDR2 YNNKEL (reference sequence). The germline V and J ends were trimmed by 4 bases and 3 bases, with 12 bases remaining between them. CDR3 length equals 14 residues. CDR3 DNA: TGTGCCAGCAGCCTAGACCGAAAGCACTATGGCTACACCTTC. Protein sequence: CASSLDRKHYGYTF.

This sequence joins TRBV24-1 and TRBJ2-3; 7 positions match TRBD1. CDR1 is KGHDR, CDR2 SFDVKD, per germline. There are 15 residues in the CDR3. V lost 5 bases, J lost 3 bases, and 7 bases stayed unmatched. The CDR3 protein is CATSGRQGRTDTQYF. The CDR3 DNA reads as TGTGCCACCAGTGGCAGACAGGGTCGAACAGATACGCAGTATTTT.

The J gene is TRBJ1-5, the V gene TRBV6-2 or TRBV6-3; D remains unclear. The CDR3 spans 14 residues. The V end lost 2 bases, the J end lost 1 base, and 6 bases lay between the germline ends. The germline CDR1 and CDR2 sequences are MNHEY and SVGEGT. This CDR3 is CASSYMDSNQPQHF. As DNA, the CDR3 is TGTGCCAGCAGTTACATGGACAGCAATCAGCCCCAGCATTTT.

CDR3 in DNA: TGTGCCAGCAGCTCATGGGGACAGTCCTCCGGAAACACCATATATTTT. Its protein is CASSSWGQSSGNTIYF. J is TRBJ1-3 and V is TRBV7-9; 7 bases line up with TRBD1. The CDR3 contains 16 residues. Per germline, CDR1 SEHNR and CDR2 FQNEAQ (reference sequence). V shed 4 bases and J 4 bases; nucleotides not matched to a gene: 10.

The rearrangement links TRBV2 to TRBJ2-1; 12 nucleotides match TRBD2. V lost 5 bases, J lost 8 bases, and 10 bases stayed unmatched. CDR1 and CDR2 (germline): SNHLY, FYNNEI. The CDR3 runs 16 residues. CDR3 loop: CASSRTSGISPHEQFF. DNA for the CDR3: TGTGCCAGCAGTCGGACTAGCGGGATTAGCCCCCATGAGCAGTTCTTC.

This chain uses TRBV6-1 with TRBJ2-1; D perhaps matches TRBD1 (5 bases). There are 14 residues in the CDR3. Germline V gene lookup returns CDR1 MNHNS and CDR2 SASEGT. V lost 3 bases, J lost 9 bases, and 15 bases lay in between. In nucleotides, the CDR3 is TGTGCCAGCAGTGATCGTCCCAGGGAAGGTGAGCAGTTCTTC. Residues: CASSDRPREGEQFF.

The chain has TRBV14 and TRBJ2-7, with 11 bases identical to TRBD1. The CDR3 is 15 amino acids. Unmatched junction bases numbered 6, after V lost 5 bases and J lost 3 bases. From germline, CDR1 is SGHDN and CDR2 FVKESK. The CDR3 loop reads CASSARDRGIYEQYF. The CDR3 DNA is TGTGCCAGCAGCGCCCGGGACAGGGGGATCTACGAGCAGTACTTC.

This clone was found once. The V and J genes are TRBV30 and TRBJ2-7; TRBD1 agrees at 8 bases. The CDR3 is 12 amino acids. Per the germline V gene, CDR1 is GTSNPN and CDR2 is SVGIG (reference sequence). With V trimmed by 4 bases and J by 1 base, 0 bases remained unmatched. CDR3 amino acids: CAWNRGSYEQYF. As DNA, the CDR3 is TGTGCCTGGAACAGGGGGTCCTACGAGCAGTACTTC.

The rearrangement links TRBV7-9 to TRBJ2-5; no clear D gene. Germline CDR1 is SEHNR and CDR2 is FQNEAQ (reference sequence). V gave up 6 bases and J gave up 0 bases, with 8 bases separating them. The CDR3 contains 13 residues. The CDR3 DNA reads TGTGCCAGCAGGGACGGGTACCAAGAGACCCAGTACTTC. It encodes CASRDGYQETQYF. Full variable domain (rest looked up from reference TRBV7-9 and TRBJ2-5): DTGVSQNPRHKITKRGQNVTFRCDPISEHNRLYWYRQTLGQGPEFLTYFQNEAQLEKSRLLSDRFSAERPKGSFSTLEIQRTEQGDSAMYLCASRDGYQETQYFGPGTRLLVL.

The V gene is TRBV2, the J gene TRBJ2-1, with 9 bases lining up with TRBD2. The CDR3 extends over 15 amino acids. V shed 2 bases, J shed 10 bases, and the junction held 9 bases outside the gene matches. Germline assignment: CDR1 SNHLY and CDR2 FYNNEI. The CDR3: CASSEYETSGLEQFF. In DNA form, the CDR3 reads TGTGCCAGCAGTGAATATGAGACTAGCGGATTGGAGCAGTTCTTC.

CDR3 sequence reads: CASSEPTGDYGYTF. The CDR3, as DNA: TGTGCCAGCAGTGAGCCCACAGGGGACTATGGCTACACCTTC. This chain connects TRBV25-1 to TRBJ1-2; 7 bases are a match to TRBD1. The CDR3 length is 14 residues. Germline assignment: CDR1 MGHDK and CDR2 SYGVNS. The ends lost 3 bases at V and 3 bases at J; junction bases unmatched: 4.

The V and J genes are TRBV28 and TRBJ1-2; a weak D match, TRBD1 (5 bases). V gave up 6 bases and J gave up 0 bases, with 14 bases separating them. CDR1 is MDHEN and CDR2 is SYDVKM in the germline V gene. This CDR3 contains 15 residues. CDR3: CASRVGGVTNYGYTF. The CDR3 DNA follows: TGTGCCAGCAGGGTGGGAGGGGTAACTAACTATGGCTACACCTTC.